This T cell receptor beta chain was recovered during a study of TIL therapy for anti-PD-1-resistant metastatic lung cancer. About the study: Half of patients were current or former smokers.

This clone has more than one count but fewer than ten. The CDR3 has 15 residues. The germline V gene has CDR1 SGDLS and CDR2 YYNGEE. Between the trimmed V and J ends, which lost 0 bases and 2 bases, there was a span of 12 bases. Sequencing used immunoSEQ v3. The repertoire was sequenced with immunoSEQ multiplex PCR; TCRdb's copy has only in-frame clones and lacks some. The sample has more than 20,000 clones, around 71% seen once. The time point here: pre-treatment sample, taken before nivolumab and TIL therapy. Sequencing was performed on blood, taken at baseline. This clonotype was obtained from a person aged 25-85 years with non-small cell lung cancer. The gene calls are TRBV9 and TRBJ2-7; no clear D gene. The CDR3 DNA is TGTGCCAGCAGCGTAGATGCAGACCCCACCTACGAGCAGTACTTC. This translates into CASSVDADPTYEQYF.